Listed below are T cell receptor beta chains from one sample, sequenced in a study of response to subunit inactivated influenza vaccine. Each CDR3 protein is one row after TCRdb ran MiXCR on the RT-PCR reads. The table records around 200,000 distinct CDR3 sequences, 10% to 15% of them present only once. This sample also appeared in a second study, on T cells expressing NK-cell markers.

The sample here was CD8+ T cells sorted from PBMCs, taken 11 to 12 days after vaccination. These receptors came from a man over 45 who received an inactivated influenza vaccine. Both conserved end residues are part of each CDR3. D genes are given only for firm matches. Rows give clone size only sometimes, using once, few, many, or a class for an expanded clone.

TRBV5-1	many	TRBJ2-2	TRBD1	CASSGGTGNTGELFF	TGCGCCAGCAGCGGCGGGACAGGGAACACCGGGGAGCTGTTTTTT
TRBV28	NA	TRBJ1-5	NA	CASSDSGNQPQHF	TGTGCCAGCAGTGACAGCGGCAATCAGCCCCAGCATTTT
TRBV28	NA	TRBJ1-5	TRBD1	CASSQQGSHQPQHF	TGTGCCAGCAGTCAACAGGGGTCTCATCAGCCCCAGCATTTT
TRBV12-3/TRBV12-4	NA	TRBJ1-2	NA	CASSPSGTASFYGYTF	TGTGCCAGCAGTCCTTCCGGGACCGCCAGTTTCTATGGCTACACCTTC
TRBV27	NA	TRBJ2-1	TRBD1	CASSLRLGTGATSEFF	TGTGCCAGCAGTTTAAGGCTCGGGACAGGGGCCACCAGTGAGTTCTTC
TRBV29-1	few	TRBJ2-1	NA	CSVEAPGGDEQFF	TGCAGCGTTGAAGCGCCCGGGGGAGATGAGCAGTTCTTC
TRBV12-3/TRBV12-4	NA	TRBJ2-1	TRBD1	CASSSTGAVSDEQFF	TGTGCCAGCAGTTCAACAGGGGCGGTGTCGGATGAGCAGTTCTTC
TRBV7-2	many	TRBJ2-3	TRBD2	CASSLLAGISTDTQYF	TGTGCCAGCAGCTTACTAGCGGGGATCAGCACAGATACGCAGTATTTT
TRBV4-2	few	TRBJ2-7	TRBD2	CASSRGTSGNHEQYF	TGTGCCAGCAGCCGGGGGACTAGCGGGAACCACGAGCAGTACTTC
TRBV6-2/TRBV6-3	NA	TRBJ2-7	TRBD2	CASSPGTSGRKIYEQYF	TGTGCCAGCAGTCCTGGGACTAGCGGGAGGAAAATCTACGAGCAGTACTTC
TRBV4-3	few	TRBJ2-1	TRBD2	CASSQDYISPTSGVSNEQFF	TGCGCCAGCAGCCAAGACTATATTTCTCCGACTAGCGGGGTTTCGAATGAGCAGTTCTTC
TRBV4-1	medium-sized	TRBJ2-1	NA	CASSPSGSSYNEQFF	TGCGCCAGCAGCCCAAGCGGTAGCTCCTACAATGAGCAGTTCTTC
TRBV20-1	few	TRBJ2-3	TRBD1	CSARKESRDRGTDTQYF	TGCAGTGCTAGAAAGGAATCCCGGGACAGGGGCACAGATACGCAGTATTTT
TRBV29-1	many	TRBJ2-7	NA	CSVAPLTVYEQYF	TGCAGCGTCGCCCCCCTAACAGTTTACGAGCAGTACTTC
TRBV5-1	NA	TRBJ2-5	NA	CASSLTGETQYF	TGCGCCAGCAGCTTGACAGGGGAGACCCAGTACTTC
TRBV9	few	TRBJ2-2	NA	CASSALGNPNLGELFF	TGTGCCAGCAGCGCATTAGGCAATCCCAATCTCGGGGAGCTGTTTTTT
TRBV7-7	NA	TRBJ2-2	NA	CASSPHSIGVTTGELFF	TGTGCCAGCAGCCCCCACTCGATAGGGGTAACCACCGGGGAGCTGTTTTTT
TRBV2	NA	TRBJ2-7	NA	CASSVKREFYEQYF	TGTGCCAGCAGTGTAAAAAGGGAATTCTACGAGCAGTACTTC
TRBV7-9	NA	TRBJ2-7	TRBD2	CASSGSGSYEQYF	TGTGCCAGCAGCGGTAGCGGGAGTTACGAGCAGTACTTC
TRBV9	many	TRBJ1-1	NA	CASSVAQGFGTEAFF	TGTGCCAGCAGCGTAGCCCAGGGCTTCGGGACTGAAGCTTTCTTT